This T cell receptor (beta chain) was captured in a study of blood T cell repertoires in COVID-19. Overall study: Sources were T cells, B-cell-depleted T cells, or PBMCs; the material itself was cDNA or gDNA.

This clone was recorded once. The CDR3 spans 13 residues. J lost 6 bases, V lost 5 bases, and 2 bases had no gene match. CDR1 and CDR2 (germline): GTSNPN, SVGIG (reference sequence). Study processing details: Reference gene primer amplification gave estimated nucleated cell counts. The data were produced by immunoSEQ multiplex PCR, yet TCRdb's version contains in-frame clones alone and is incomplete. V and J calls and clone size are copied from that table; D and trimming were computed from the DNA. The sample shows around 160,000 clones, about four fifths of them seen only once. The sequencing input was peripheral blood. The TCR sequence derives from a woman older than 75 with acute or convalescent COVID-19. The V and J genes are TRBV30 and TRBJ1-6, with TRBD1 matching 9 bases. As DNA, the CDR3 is TGTGCCTGGGAGGGACAGGGTAATTCACCCCTCCACTTT. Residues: CAWEGQGNSPLHF.